This T cell receptor (beta chain) comes out of a study of beta chain features in type 1 diabetes. The V end lost 2 bases, the J end lost 5 bases, and 6 bases lay between the germline ends. This CDR3 is 12 amino acids long. The germline V gene encodes CDR1 SGHAT and CDR2 FQNNGV. All of the isolated RNA was reverse transcribed, so expressed TCRB transcripts were sequenced. Generated by immunoSEQ multiplex PCR, the TCRdb table keeps only in-frame clones and is missing some. The data show under 150,000 clones, 6.9% seen once. The sequence was collected from a young woman in good health. This chain uses TRBV11-2 with TRBJ1-1, with D unclear. Sequencing was carried out using central memory CD4+ T cells from blood. The CDR3 loop reads CASSLQQTEAFF. The CDR3 coding sequence is TGTGCCAGCAGCTTACAACAGACTGAAGCTTTCTTT.